This TCR beta chain was identified in a study of cytomegalovirus exposure and HLA in healthy donors. This cohort consisted of healthy bone marrow donors. 60 Vbeta and 13 Jbeta primers were used in PCR. The protocol was immunoSEQ multiplex PCR, while the TCRdb copy is restricted to in-frame clones and leaves out a portion. The table records over 150,000 clones, roughly 80% of them present only once. Unmatched junction bases numbered 11, after V lost 4 bases and J lost 7 bases. The CDR3 totals 15 residues. Germline values: CDR1 KGHSH, CDR2 LQKENI. Sequencing was done on a sample of PBMCs. The receptor was isolated from a woman aged 45-59 years in good health and CMV-seropositive. V gene TRBV18 combines with J gene TRBJ1-1; TRBD1 matches at 8 bases. The CDR3 reads CASSQNPLTGVEAFF. CDR3 in DNA: TGTGCCAGCTCACAGAACCCCTTGACAGGGGTTGAAGCTTTCTTT.